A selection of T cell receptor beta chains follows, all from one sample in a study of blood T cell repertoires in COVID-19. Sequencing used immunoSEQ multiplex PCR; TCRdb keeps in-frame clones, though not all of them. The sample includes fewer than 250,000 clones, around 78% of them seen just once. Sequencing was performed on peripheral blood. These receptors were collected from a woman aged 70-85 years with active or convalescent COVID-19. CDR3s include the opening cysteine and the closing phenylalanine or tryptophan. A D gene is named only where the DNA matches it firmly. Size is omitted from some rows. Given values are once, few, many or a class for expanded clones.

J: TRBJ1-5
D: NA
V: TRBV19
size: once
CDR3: CASSIRGGPQHF
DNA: TGTGCCAGTAGTATTCGGGGAGGGCCCCAGCATTTT

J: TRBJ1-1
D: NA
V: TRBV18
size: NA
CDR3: CASSTGTGGYTEAFF
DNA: TGTGCCAGCTCAACCGGGACGGGAGGATACACTGAAGCTTTCTTT

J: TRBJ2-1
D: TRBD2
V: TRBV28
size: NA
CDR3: CASRPRTSGHNEQFF
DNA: TGTGCCAGCAGGCCCCGGACTAGCGGACACAATGAGCAGTTCTTC

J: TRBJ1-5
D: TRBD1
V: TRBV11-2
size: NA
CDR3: CASSFRGQGGQPQHF
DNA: TGTGCCAGCAGCTTTAGAGGACAGGGCGGTCAGCCCCAGCATTTT

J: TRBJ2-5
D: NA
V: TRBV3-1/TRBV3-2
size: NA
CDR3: CASSQALGGQETQYF
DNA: TGTGCCAGCAGCCAAGCGCTCGGGGGCCAAGAGACCCAGTACTTC

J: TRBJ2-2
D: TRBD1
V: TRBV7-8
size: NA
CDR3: CASSSLQGVGTGELFF
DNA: TGTGCCAGCAGCTCCCTACAGGGGGTTGGCACCGGGGAGCTGTTTTTT

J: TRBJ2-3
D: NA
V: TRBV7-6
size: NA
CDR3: CASSPGGLKGTQYF
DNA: TGTGCCAGCAGTCCGGGGGGCCTGAAGGGCACGCAGTATTTT

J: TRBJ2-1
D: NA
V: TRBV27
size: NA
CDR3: CASSLSPGFSAEQFF
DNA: TGTGCCAGCAGTTTATCGCCTGGCTTCAGTGCTGAGCAGTTCTTC

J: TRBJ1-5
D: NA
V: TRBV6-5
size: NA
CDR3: CASIQFDGNQPQHF
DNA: TGTGCCAGCATACAGTTCGATGGCAATCAGCCCCAGCATTTT

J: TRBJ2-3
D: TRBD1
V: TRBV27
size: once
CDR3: CATLSDRGQSDTQYF
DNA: TGTGCCACCCTATCGGACAGGGGGCAGTCAGATACGCAGTATTTT

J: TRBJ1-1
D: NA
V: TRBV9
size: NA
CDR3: CASSVSGTEAFF
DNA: TGTGCCAGCAGCGTAAGCGGGACAGAAGCTTTCTTT

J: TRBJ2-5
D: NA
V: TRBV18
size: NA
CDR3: CASSLQGGLETQYF
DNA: TGTGCCAGCTCATTACAAGGGGGTTTGGAGACCCAGTACTTC

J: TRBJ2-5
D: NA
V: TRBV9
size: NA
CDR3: CASSLTLMETQYF
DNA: TGTGCCAGCAGTCTAACCCTTATGGAGACCCAGTACTTC

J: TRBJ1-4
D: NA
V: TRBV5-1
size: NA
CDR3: CASSASATNEKLFF
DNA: TGCGCCAGCAGCGCCAGCGCAACTAATGAAAAACTGTTTTTT

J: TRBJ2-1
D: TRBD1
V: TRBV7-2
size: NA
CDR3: CASSSRTGFSYNEQFF
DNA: TGTGCCAGCAGCTCACGGACAGGGTTCTCCTACAATGAGCAGTTCTTC

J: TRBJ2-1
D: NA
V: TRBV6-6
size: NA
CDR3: CASSSDSYNEQFF
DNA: TGTGCCAGCAGTTCCGACAGCTACAATGAGCAGTTCTTC

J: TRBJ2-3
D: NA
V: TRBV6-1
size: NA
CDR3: CASSEAMGLDTQYF
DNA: TGTGCCAGCAGTGAAGCGATGGGGCTAGATACGCAATATTTT

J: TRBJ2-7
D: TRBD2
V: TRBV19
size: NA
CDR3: CASSKPSRGGLYEQYF
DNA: TGTGCCAGTAGTAAACCTTCCCGGGGGGGACTCTACGAGCAGTACTTC

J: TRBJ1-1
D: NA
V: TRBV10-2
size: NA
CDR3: CASMLAGMAEAFF
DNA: TGCGCCAGCATGCTGGCAGGGATGGCTGAAGCTTTCTTT

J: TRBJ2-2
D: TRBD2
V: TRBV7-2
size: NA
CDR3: CASSRLAGGPDTGELFF
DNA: TGTGCCAGCAGCCGCCTAGCGGGAGGGCCTGACACCGGGGAGCTGTTTTTT

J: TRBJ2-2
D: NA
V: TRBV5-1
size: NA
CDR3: CASSLVASAVGGELFF
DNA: TGCGCCAGCAGCTTGGTAGCTTCCGCGGTTGGCGGGGAGCTGTTTTTT

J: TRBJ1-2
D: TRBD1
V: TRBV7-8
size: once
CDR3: CASSLGTGDYYGYTF
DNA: TGTGCCAGCAGCTTAGGGACAGGGGACTACTATGGCTACACCTTC